These 6 T cell receptor beta chains were sequenced from one sample in a study of control samples from healthy donors and cancer patients. TCRdb's copy holds only in-frame clones and misses some; the assay was immunoSEQ multiplex PCR. The sample includes fewer than 200,000 clones, around 90% of them seen just once. The source material was blood. These receptors all stem from a woman aged 50 to 60 in good health.

The chain is built from TRBV5-8 and TRBJ1-2; tentatively, D is TRBD1 (5 bases). Per germline, CDR1 SGHTS and CDR2 YDEGEE. The CDR3 has 12 residues. V was clipped by 4 bases and J by 4 bases, with 8 bases between them. CDR3 sequence reads: CASSPGIYGYTF. The CDR3 bases are TGTGCCAGCAGCCCAGGGATCTATGGCTACACCTTC. The complete variable domain, with remaining parts taken from reference TRBV5-8 and TRBJ1-2, reads EAGVTQSPTHLIKTRGQQATLRCSPISGHTSVYWYQQALGLGLQFLLWYDEGEERNRGNFPPRFSGRQFPNYSSELNVNALELEDSALYLCASSPGIYGYTFGSGTRLTVV.

J is TRBJ2-2 and V is TRBV5-4, with D possibly TRBD1 on 6 matching bases. The ends were cut back, 3 bases at V and 8 bases at J, with 17 bases in the middle. CDR3 length: 15 amino acids. Germline CDR1 is SGHNT and CDR2 is YYREEE (reference sequence). The CDR3 DNA sequence: TGTGCCAGCAGCTCACCCCAGGGGAGAGAAGGGGAGCTGTTTTTT. Protein: CASSSPQGREGELFF.

This rearrangement joins TRBV19 to TRBJ2-7; D could derive from TRBD1 or TRBD2 (5 bases each). V lost 5 bases to trimming and J lost 2 bases, with 13 bases between them. The CDR3 runs 14 residues. Germline assignment: CDR1 LNHDA and CDR2 SQIVND (reference sequence). CDR3 nucleotides: TGTGCCAGTAGTGAGGCGCTGGGGGCCTACGAGCAGTACTTC. Its protein product is CASSEALGAYEQYF.

This chain connects TRBV4-3 to TRBJ2-7, with D unresolved. CDR3 length equals 16 residues. With 0 bases removed from V and 3 bases from J, the gap between germline ends came to 15 bases. CDR1 and CDR2 from the germline V gene are LGHNA and YSLEER. The CDR3 DNA follows: TGCGCCAGCAGCCAAGAATTAGGCAGGAATAACTACGAGCAGTACTTC. As protein: CASSQELGRNNYEQYF.

The chain is built from TRBV6-6 and TRBJ2-3; TRBD2 agrees at 8 bases. CDR1 and CDR2 from the germline V gene are MNHNY and SVGAGI (reference sequence). There are 19 residues in the CDR3. Losses at the gene ends were 5 bases for V and 3 bases for J; bases not matched to a gene: 19. DNA for the CDR3: TGTGCCAGCAGTCCGGCCCCCTGGAGTAGCGGGACGAGGACAGATACGCAGTATTTT. Residues: CASSPAPWSSGTRTDTQYF.

This chain uses TRBV7-8 with TRBJ1-2; no clear D. V was shortened by 1 base and J by 6 bases, with 12 bases between the two germline ends. CDR1 is SGHVS and CDR2 is FQNEAQ in the germline V gene. This CDR3 contains 14 residues. The CDR3, as DNA: TGTGCCAGCAGCTTAGATCTCTGGGTTCATGGCTACACCTTC. It yields the protein CASSLDLWVHGYTF.